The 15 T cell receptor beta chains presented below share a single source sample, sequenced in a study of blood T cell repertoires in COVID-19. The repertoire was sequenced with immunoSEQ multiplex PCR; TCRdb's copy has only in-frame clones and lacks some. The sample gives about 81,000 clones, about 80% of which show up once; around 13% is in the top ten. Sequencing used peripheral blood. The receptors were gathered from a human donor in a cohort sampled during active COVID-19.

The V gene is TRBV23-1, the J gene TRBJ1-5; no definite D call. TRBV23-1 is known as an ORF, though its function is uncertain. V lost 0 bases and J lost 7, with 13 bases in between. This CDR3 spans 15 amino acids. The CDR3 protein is CASSQSSLTEQPQHF. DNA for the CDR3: TGCGCCAGCAGTCAATCCTCCCTCACAGAGCAGCCCCAGCATTTT.

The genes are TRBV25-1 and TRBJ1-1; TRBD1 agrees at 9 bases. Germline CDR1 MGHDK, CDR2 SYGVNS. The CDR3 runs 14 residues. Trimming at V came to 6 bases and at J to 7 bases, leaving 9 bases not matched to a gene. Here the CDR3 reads CASSRDRAPYEAFF. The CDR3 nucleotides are TGTGCCAGCAGCCGGGACAGGGCCCCTTATGAAGCTTTCTTT.

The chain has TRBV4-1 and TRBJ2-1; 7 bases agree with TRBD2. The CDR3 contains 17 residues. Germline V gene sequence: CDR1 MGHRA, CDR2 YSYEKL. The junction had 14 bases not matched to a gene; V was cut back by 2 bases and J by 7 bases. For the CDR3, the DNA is TGCGCCAGCAGCCAACATCGCGGGGGTCCATTTGGGAATGAGCAGTTCTTC. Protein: CASSQHRGGPFGNEQFF.

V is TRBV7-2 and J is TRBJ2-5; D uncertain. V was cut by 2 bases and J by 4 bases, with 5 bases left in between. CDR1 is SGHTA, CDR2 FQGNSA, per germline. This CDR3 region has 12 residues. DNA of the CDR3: TGTGCCAGCAGCTTAAACAGAGAGACCCAGTACTTC. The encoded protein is CASSLNRETQYF.

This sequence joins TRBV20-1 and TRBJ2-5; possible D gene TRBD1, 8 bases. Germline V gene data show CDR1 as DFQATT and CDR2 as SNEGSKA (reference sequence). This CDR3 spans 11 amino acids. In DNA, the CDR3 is TGCAGCAAACAGGGGGGGGAGACCCAGTACTTC. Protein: CSKQGGETQYF.

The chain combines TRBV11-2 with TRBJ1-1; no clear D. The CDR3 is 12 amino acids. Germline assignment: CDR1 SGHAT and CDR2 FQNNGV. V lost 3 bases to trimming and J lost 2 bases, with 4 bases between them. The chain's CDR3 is CASSFPNTEAFF. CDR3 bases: TGTGCCAGCAGCTTCCCAAACACTGAAGCTTTCTTT.

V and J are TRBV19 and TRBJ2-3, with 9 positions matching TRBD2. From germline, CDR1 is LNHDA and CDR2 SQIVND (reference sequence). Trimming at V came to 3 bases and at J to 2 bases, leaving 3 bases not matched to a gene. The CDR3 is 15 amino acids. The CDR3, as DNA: TGTGCCAGTAGTATCCTAGCGGGGCCCACAGATACGCAGTATTTT. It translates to CASSILAGPTDTQYF.

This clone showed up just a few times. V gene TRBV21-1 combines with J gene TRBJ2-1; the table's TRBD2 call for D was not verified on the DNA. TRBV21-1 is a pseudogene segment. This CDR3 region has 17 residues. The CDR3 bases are TGTGCCAGCAGCAAAACTGTGCGCGGGGGGGCCGCGGATGAGCAGTTCTTC. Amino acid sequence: CASSKTVRGGAADEQFF.

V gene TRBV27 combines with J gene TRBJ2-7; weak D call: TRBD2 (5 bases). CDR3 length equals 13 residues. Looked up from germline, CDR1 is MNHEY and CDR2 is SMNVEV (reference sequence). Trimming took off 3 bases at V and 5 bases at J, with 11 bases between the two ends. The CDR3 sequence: CASSFRELNEQYF. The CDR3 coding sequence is TGTGCCAGCAGTTTCCGGGAACTAAACGAGCAGTACTTC.

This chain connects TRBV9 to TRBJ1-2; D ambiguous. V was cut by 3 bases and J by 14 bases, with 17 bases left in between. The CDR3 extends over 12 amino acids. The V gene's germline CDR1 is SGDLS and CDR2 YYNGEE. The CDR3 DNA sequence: TGTGCCAGCAGCGCGTCTTTTACAGAGTCGACCTTC. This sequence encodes CASSASFTESTF.

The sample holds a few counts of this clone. This CDR3 reads CASSLDRGAYEQYF. CDR3 DNA: TGTGCCAGCAGCTTAGACAGGGGGGCCTACGAGCAGTACTTC. The rearrangement joins TRBV11-1 to TRBJ2-7, with 8 bases that match TRBD1. The CDR3 extends over 14 amino acids. The V and J ends lost 1 base and 2 bases, in that order; junction bases with no gene match: 1. Germline assignment: CDR1 SGHAT and CDR2 FQDESV (reference sequence).

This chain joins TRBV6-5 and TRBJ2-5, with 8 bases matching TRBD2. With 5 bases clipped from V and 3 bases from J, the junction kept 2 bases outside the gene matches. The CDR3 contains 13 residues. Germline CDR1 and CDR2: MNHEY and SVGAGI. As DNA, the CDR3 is TGTGCCAGCAGTCGGCGGGGGGAAGAGACCCAGTACTTC. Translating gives CASSRRGEETQYF.

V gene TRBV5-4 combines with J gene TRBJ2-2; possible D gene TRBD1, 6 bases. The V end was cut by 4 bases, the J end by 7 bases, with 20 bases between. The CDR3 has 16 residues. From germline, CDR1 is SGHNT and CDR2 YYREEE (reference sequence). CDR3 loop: CASSTPSNRVGGELFF. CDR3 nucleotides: TGTGCCAGCAGCACACCCTCGAACAGGGTTGGCGGGGAGCTGTTTTTT.

CDR3 residues: CSVDSTGLTQYF. As DNA, the CDR3 is TGCAGCGTTGACAGCACGGGATTGACCCAGTACTTC. The chain joins TRBV29-1 to TRBJ2-5; weak D call: TRBD2 (5 bases). Trimming removed 3 bases from V and 7 bases from J, with 12 bases in between. The CDR3 extends over 12 amino acids. Germline lookup yields CDR1 SQVTM and CDR2 ANQGSEA.

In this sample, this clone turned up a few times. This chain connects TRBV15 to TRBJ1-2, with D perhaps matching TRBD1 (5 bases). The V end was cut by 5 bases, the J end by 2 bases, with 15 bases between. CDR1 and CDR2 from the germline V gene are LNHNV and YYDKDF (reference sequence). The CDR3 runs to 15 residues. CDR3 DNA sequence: TGTGCCACCAGCTTTCTCGTAGGGGCCAACTATGGCTACACCTTC. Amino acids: CATSFLVGANYGYTF.